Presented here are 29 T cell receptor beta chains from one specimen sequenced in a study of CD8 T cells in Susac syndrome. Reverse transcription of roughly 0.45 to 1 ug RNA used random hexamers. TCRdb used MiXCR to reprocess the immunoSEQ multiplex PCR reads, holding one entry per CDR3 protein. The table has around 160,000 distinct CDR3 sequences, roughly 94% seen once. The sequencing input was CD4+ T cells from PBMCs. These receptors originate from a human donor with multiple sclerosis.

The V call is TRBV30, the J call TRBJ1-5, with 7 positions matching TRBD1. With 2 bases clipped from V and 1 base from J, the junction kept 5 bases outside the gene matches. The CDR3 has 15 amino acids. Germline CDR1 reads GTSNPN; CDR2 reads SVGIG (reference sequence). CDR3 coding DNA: TGTGCCTGGAGTAAAGGGGGCGGGAGCAATCAGCCCCAGCATTTT. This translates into CAWSKGGGSNQPQHF. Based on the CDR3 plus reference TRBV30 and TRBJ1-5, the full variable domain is SQTIHQWPATLVQPVGSPLSLECTVEGTSNPNLYWYRQAAGRGLQLLFYSVGIGQISSEVPQNLSASRPQDRQFILSSKKLLLSDSGFYLCAWSKGGGSNQPQHFGDGTRLSIL.

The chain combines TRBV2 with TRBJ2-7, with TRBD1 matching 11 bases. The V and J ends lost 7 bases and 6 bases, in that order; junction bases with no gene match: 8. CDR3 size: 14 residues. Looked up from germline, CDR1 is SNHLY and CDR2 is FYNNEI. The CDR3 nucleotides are TGTGCCAGCAAAGGGGACAGGGGGACCTCCGAGCAGTACTTC. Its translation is CASKGDRGTSEQYF.

In nucleotides, the CDR3 is TGCGCCAGCAGCGTGGGACTAGCGGGAGTCGGGTCAGATACGCAGTATTTT. Protein sequence: CASSVGLAGVGSDTQYF. The chain links TRBV5-1 to TRBJ2-3; 14 nucleotides align to TRBD2. CDR1 and CDR2 (germline): SGHRS, YFSETQ. The CDR3 has 17 amino acids. Trimming removed 4 bases from V and 4 bases from J; junction bases left unmatched: 8.

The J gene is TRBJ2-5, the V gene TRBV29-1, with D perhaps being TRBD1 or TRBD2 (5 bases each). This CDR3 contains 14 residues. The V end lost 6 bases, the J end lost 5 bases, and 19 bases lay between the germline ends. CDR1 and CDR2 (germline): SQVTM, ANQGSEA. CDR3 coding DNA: TGCAGCGTCCAAAGAGGGCAGGGAAGGGAGACCCAGTACTTC. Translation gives CSVQRGQGRETQYF.

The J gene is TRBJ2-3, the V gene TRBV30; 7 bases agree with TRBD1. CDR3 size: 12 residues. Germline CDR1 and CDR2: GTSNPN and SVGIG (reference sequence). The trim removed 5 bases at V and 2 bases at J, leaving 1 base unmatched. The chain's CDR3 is CAWDRATDTQYF. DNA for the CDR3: TGTGCCTGGGACAGGGCCACAGATACGCAGTATTTT.

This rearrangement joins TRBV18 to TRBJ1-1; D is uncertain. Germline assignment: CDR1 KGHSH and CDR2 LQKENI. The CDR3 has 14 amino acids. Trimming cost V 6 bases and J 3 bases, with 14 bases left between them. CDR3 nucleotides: TGTGCCAGCTCCCCGCCCTCGTCGGACACTGAAGCTTTCTTT. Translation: CASSPPSSDTEAFF. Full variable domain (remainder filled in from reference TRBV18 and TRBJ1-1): NAGVMQNPRHLVRRRGQEARLRCSPMKGHSHVYWYRQLPEEGLKFMVYLQKENIIDESGMPKERFSAEFPKEGPSILRIQQVVRGDSAAYFCASSPPSSDTEAFFGQGTRLTVV.

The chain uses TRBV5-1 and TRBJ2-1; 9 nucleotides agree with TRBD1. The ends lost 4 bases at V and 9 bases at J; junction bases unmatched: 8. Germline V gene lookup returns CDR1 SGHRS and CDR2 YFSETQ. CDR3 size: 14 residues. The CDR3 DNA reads TGCGCCAGCAGCAGGGGGACAGGGATCCGTGAGCAGTTCTTC. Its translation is CASSRGTGIREQFF. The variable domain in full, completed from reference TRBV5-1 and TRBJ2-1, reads KAGVTQTPRYLIKTRGQQVTLSCSPISGHRSVSWYQQTPGQGLQFLFEYFSETQRNKGNFPGRFSGRQFSNSRSEMNVSTLELGDSALYLCASSRGTGIREQFFGPGTRLTVL.

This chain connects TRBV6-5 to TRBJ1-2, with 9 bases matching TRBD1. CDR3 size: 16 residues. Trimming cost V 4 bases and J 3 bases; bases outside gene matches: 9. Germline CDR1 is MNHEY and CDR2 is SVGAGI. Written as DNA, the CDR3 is TGTGCCAGCAGTTCCGACTTACAGGGGGCGTACTATGGCTACACCTTC. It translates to CASSSDLQGAYYGYTF.

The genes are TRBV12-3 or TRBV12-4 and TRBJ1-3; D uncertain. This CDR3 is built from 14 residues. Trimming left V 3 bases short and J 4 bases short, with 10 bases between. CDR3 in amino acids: CASSFPSLGNTIYF. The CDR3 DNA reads TGTGCCAGCAGTTTCCCCAGCCTCGGAAACACCATATATTTT.

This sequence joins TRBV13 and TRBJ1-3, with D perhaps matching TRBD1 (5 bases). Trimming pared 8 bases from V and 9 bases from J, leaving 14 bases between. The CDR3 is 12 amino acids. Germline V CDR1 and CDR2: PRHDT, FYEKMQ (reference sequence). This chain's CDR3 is CASGRRGSTIYF. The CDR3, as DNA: TGTGCCAGCGGGCGGCGGGGGAGCACCATATATTTT.

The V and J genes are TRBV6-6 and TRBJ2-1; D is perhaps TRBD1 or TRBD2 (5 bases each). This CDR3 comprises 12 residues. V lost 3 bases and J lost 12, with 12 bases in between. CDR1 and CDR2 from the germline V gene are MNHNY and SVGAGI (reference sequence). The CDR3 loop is CASSYGGWAQFF. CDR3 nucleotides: TGTGCCAGCAGTTATGGGGGATGGGCGCAGTTCTTC.

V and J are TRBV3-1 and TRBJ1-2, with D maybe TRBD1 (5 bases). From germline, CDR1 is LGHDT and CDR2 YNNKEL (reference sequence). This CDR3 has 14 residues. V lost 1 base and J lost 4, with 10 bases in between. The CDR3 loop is CASSQGGRFYGYTF. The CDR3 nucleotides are TGTGCCAGCAGCCAAGGGGGACGGTTCTATGGCTACACCTTC.

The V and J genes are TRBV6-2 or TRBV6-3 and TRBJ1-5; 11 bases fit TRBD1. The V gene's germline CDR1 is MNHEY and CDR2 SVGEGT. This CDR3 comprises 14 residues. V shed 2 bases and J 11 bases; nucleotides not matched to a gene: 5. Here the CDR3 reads CASSYGQGAGAQHF. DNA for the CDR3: TGTGCCAGCAGTTACGGACAGGGGGCAGGGGCCCAGCATTTT.

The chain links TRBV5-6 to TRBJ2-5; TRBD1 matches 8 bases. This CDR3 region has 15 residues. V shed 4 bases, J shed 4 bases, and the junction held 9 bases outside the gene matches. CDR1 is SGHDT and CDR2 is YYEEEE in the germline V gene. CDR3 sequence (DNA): TGTGCCAGCAGCGCACGGACAGGGCGGGGAGAGACCCAGTACTTC. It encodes CASSARTGRGETQYF.

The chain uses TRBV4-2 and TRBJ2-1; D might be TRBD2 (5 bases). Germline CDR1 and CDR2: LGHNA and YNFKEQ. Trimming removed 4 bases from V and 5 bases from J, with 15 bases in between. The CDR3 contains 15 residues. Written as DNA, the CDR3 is TGTGCCAGCAGCCCCCGGATGATAGCGAACAATGAGCAGTTCTTC. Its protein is CASSPRMIANNEQFF.

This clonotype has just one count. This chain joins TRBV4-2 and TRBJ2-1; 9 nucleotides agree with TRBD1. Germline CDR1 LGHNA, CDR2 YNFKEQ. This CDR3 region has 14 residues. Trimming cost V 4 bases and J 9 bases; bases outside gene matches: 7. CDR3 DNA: TGTGCCAGCAGCCGCGGACAGGGGATGGGTGAGCAGTTCTTC. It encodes CASSRGQGMGEQFF.

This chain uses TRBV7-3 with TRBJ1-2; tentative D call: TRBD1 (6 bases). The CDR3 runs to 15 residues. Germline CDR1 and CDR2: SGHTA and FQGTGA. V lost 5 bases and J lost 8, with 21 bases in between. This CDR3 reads CASSPSPGQGKGYTF. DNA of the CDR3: TGTGCCAGCAGCCCCAGCCCCGGGCAGGGGAAAGGCTACACCTTC.

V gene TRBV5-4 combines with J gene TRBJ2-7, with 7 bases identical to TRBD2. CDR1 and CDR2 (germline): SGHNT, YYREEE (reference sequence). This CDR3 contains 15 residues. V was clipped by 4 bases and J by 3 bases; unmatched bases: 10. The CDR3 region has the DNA TGTGCCAGCAGCGCCTCGGGAACTAGCGACTACGAGCAGTACTTC. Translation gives CASSASGTSDYEQYF. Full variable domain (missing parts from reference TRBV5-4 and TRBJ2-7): ETGVTQSPTHLIKTRGQQVTLRCSSQSGHNTVSWYQQALGQGPQFIFQYYREEENGRGNFPPRFSGLQFPNYSSELNVNALELDDSALYLCASSASGTSDYEQYFGPGTRLTVT.

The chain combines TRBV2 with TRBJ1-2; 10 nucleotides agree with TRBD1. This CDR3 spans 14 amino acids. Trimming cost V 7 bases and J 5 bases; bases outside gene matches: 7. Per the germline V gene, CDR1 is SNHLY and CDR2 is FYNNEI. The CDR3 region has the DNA TGTGCCAGCATCCGCGGACAGGGGGGGTATGGCTACACCTTC. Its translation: CASIRGQGGYGYTF.

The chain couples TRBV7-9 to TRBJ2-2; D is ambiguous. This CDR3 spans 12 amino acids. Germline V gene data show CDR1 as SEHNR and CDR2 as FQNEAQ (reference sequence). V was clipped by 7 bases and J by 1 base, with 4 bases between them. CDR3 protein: CASTLNTGELFF. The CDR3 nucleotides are TGTGCCAGCACCTTGAACACCGGGGAGCTGTTTTTT.

The CDR3 nucleotides are TGTGCCAGCAGCCAACAGGGAGTCACTGAAGCTTTCTTT. Translated: CASSQQGVTEAFF. The V and J genes are TRBV3-1 and TRBJ1-1, with D possibly TRBD1 on 5 matching bases. CDR3 length equals 13 residues. V gave up 2 bases and J gave up 4 bases, with 8 bases separating them. Germline lookup yields CDR1 LGHDT and CDR2 YNNKEL (reference sequence).

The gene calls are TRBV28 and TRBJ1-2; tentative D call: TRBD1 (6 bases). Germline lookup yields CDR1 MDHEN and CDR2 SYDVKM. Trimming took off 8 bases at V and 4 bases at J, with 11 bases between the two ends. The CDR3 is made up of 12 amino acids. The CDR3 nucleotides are TGTGCCAGCCGCGCAGGGGCCTATGGCTACACCTTC. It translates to CASRAGAYGYTF.

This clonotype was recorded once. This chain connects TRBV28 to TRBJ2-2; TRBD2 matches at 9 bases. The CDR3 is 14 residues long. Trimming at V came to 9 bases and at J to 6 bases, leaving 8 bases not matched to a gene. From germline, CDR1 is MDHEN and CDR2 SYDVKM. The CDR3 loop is CASRTSALSGELFF. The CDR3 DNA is TGTGCCAGTCGGACTAGCGCGTTATCCGGGGAGCTGTTTTTT.

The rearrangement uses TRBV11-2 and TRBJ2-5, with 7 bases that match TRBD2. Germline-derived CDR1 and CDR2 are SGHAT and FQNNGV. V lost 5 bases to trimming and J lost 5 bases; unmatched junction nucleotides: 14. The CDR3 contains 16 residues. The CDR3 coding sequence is TGTGCCAGCAGCAACCAAATAGCGGGCCCCTGGGAGACCCAGTACTTC. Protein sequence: CASSNQIAGPWETQYF.

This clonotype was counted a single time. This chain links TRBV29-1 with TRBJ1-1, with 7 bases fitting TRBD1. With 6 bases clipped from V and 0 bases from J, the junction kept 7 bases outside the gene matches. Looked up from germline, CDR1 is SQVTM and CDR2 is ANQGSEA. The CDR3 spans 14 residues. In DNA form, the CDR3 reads TGCAGCGTCTTTATGGGACAGTTGAACACTGAAGCTTTCTTT. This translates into CSVFMGQLNTEAFF.

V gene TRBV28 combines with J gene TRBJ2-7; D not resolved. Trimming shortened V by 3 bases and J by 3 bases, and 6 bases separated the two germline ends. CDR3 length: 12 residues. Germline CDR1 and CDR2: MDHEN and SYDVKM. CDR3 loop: CASSFQNYEQYF. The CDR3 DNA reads TGTGCCAGCAGTTTTCAGAACTACGAGCAGTACTTC.

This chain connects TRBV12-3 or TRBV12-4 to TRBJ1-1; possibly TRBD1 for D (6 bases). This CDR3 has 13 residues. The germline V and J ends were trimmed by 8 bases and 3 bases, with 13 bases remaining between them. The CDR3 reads CASGARGYTEAFF. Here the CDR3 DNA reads TGTGCCAGCGGGGCCAGGGGATACACTGAAGCTTTCTTT.

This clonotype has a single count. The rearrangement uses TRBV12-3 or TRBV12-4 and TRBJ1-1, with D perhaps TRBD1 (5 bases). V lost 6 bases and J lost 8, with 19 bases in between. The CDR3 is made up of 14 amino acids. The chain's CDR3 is CASSDRGVAAEAFF. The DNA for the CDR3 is TGTGCCAGCAGCGATAGGGGAGTCGCGGCAGAAGCTTTCTTT.

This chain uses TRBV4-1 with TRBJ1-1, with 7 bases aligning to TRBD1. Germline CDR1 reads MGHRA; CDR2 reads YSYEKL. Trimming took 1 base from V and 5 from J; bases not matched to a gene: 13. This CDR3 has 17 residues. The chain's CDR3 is CASSQVGRGRGFTEAFF. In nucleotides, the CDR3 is TGCGCCAGCAGCCAAGTTGGGAGGGGGCGAGGTTTTACTGAAGCTTTCTTT.